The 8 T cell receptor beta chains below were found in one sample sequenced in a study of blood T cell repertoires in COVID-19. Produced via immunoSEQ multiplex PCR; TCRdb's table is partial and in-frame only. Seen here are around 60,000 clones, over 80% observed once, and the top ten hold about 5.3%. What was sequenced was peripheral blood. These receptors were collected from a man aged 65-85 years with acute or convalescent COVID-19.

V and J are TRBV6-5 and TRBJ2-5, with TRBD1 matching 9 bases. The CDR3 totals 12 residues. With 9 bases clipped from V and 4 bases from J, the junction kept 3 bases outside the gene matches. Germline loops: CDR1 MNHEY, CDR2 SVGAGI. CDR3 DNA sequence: TGTGCCAGTAAGACAGGGGGAGAGACCCAGTACTTC. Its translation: CASKTGGETQYF.

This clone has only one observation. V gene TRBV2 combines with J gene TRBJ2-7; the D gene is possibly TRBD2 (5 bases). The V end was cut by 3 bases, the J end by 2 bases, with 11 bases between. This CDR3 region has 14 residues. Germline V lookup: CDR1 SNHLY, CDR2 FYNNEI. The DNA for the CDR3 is TGTGCCAGCAGTGAGAGGGTAGACCCCTACGAGCAGTACTTC. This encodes CASSERVDPYEQYF.

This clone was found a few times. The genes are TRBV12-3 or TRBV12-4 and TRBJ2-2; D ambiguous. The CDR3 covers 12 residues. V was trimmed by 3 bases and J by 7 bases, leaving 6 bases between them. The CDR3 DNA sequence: TGTGCCAGCAGTTTTAGTATCGGGGAGCTGTTTTTT. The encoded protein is CASSFSIGELFF.

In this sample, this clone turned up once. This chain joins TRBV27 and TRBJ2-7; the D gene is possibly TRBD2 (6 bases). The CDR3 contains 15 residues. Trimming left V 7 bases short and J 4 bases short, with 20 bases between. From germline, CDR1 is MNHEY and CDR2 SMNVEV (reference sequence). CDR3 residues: CASKFYLEGDYEQYF. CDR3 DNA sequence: TGTGCCAGCAAGTTTTACTTGGAGGGAGATTACGAGCAGTACTTC.

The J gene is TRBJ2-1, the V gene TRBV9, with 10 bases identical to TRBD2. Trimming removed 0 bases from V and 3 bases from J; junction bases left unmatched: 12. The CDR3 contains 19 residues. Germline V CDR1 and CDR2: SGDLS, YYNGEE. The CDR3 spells CASSVDGRSGGVFYNEQFF. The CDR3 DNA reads TGTGCCAGCAGCGTAGACGGGAGGAGCGGGGGGGTCTTCTACAATGAGCAGTTCTTC.

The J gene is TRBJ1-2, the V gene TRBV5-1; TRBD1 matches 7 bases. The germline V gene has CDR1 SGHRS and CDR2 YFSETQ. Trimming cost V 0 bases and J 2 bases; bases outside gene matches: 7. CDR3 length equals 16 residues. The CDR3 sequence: CASSLGQGLVNYGYTF. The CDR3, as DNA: TGCGCCAGCAGCTTGGGACAGGGTTTGGTGAACTATGGCTACACCTTC.

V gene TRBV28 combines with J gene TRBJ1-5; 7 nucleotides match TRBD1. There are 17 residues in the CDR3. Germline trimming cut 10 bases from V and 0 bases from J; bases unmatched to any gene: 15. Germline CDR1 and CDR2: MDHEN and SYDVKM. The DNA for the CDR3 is TGTGCCACCACCCGCGGAGAGGGACAGTATAGCAATCAGCCCCAGCATTTT. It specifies CATTRGEGQYSNQPQHF.

In DNA, the CDR3 is TGTGCCAGCAGCCGCAACCAGGGCGGAGAGACCCAGTACTTC. Translated, it gives CASSRNQGGETQYF. The chain has TRBV3-1 (or the pseudogene TRBV3-2) and TRBJ2-5; D is perhaps TRBD1 (5 bases). V gave up 4 bases and J gave up 4 bases, with 13 bases separating them. CDR1 is LGHDT, CDR2 YNNKEL, per germline (reference sequence). The CDR3 has 14 residues.